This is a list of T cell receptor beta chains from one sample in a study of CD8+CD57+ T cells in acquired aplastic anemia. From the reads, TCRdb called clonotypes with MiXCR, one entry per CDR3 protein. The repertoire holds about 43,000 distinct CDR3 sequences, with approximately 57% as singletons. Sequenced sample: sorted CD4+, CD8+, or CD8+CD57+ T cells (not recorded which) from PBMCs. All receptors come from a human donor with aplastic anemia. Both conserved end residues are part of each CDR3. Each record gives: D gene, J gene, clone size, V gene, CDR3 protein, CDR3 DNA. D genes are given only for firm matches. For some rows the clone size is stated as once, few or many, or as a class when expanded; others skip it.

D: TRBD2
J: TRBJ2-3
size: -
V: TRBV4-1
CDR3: CASSQGPLAGVTDTQYF
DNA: TGCGCCAGCAGCCAAGGACCACTAGCGGGGGTCACAGATACGCAGTATTTT

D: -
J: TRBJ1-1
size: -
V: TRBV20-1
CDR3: CSAETGRATEAFF
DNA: TGCAGTGCTGAGACGGGGCGGGCCACTGAAGCTTTCTTT

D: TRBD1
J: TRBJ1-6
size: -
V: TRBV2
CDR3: CASSDTGGYNSPLHF
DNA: TGTGCCAGCAGCGACACAGGGGGTTATAATTCACCCCTCCACTTT

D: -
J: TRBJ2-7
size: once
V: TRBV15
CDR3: CATSRSGGLAVGEQYF
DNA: TGTGCCACCAGCAGATCTGGGGGGCTCGCTGTGGGTGAGCAGTACTTC

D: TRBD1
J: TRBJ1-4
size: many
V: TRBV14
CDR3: CASSLDRWGEKLFF
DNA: TGTGCCAGCAGTTTGGACAGGTGGGGCGAAAAACTGTTTTTT

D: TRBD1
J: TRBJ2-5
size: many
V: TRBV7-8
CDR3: CASSQTGTQETQYF
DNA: TGTGCCAGCAGCCAGACAGGGACCCAAGAGACCCAGTACTTC

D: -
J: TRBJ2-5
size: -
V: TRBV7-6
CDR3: CASSLASGTETQYF
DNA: TGTGCTAGCAGCTTAGCCTCGGGAACGGAGACCCAGTACTTC

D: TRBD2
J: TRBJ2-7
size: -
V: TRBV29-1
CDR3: CSVEAGVGYEQYF
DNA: TGCAGCGTTGAGGCGGGAGTCGGATACGAGCAGTACTTC

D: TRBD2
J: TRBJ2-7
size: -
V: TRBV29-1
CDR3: CSVSPSLGREQYF
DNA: TGCAGCGTATCCCCCAGCCTCGGGAGGGAGCAGTACTTC

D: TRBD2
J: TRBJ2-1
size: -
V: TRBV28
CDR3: CASSSLWRGDNNEQFF
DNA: TGTGCCAGCAGTTCCCTCTGGCGGGGGGATAATAACGAGCAGTTCTTC

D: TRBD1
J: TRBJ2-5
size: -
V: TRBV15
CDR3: CATSGQGGPQETQYF
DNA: TGTGCCACCAGCGGACAGGGGGGGCCCCAAGAGACCCAGTACTTC

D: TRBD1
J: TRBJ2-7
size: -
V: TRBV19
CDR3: CASRDHYDRVPYEQYF
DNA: TGTGCCAGTAGGGACCATTACGACAGGGTCCCCTACGAGCAGTACTTC

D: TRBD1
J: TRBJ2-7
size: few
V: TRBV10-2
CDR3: CASSESTGLEGVARPYEQYF
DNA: TGCGCCAGCAGTGAGTCGACAGGGCTGGAAGGTGTAGCCAGGCCCTACGAGCAGTACTTC

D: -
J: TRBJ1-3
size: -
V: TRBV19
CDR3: CASSIVTPTAGNTIYF
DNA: TGTGCCAGTAGTATAGTGACCCCTACGGCAGGAAACACCATATATTTT

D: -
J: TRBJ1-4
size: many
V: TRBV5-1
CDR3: CASSSGHRFSMNEKLFF
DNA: TGCGCCAGCAGCTCGGGACACCGTTTCAGCATGAATGAAAAACTGTTTTTT

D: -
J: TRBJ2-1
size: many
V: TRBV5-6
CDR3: CASSLPRAGGVSGEQFF
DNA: TGTGCCAGCAGCTTACCCCGGGCAGGCGGGGTTTCTGGGGAGCAGTTCTTC

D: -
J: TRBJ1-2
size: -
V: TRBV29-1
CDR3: CSVGDGGGYTF
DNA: TGCAGCGTTGGGGACGGTGGCGGCTACACCTTC

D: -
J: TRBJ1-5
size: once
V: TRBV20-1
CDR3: CSSLGGNQPQHF
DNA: TGCAGCTCACTCGGGGGCAATCAGCCCCAGCATTTT

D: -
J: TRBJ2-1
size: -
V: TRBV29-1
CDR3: CSVESGTSSYNEQFF
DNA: TGCAGCGTTGAGAGCGGGACAAGCTCCTACAATGAGCAGTTCTTC

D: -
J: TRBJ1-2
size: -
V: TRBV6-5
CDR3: CASSYSAGFYGYTF
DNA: TGTGCCAGCAGTTACTCGGCAGGGTTCTATGGCTACACCTTC

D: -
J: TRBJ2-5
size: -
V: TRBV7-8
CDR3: CASSSPGPKETQYF
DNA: TGTGCCAGCAGCTCCCCGGGTCCCAAAGAGACCCAGTACTTC

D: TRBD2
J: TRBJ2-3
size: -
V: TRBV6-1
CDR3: CASSEWTSGGADTQYF
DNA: TGTGCCAGCAGTGAATGGACTAGCGGGGGGGCAGATACGCAGTATTTT

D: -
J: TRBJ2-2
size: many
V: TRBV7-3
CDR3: CASSRTAYTGELFF
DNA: TGTGCCAGCAGCCGGACAGCTTACACCGGGGAGCTGTTTTTT

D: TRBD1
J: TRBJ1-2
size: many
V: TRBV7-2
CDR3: CASSPEGQLSAGYTF
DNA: TGTGCCAGCAGCCCCGAGGGACAGCTTTCTGCTGGCTACACCTTC

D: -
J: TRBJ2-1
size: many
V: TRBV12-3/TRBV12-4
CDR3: CASSLPGAYNEQFF
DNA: TGTGCCAGCAGTTTACCGGGTGCCTACAATGAGCAGTTCTTC

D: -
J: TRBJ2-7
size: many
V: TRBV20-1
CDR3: CSAYDYEQYF
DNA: TGCAGTGCTTATGACTACGAGCAGTACTTC

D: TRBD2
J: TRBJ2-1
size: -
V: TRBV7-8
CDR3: CASSSPGLESNEQFF
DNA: TGTGCCAGCAGCTCGCCGGGACTAGAATCCAATGAGCAGTTCTTC

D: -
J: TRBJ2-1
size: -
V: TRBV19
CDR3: CASSIGEASYNEQFF
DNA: TGTGCCAGTAGTATTGGGGAAGCCTCCTACAATGAGCAGTTCTTC

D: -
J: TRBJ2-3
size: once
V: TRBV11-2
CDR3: CASSFWGAADTQYF
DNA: TGTGCCAGCAGCTTTTGGGGTGCTGCAGATACGCAGTATTTT

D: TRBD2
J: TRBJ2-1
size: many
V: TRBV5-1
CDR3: CASSLGEAGAEQFF
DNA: TGCGCCAGCAGCTTGGGAGAAGCGGGGGCTGAGCAGTTCTTC

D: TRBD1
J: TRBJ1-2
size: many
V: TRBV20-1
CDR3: CSASYNDRVSFGYTF
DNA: TGCAGTGCTAGTTACAATGACAGGGTGTCTTTCGGCTACACCTTC

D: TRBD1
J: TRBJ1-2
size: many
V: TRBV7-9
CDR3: CASSQDREHGYTF
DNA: TGTGCCAGCAGCCAGGACAGGGAGCATGGCTACACCTTC

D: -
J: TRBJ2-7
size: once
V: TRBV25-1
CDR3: CASRGSWGSHEQYF
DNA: TGTGCCAGCAGGGGTTCATGGGGGAGCCACGAGCAGTACTTC

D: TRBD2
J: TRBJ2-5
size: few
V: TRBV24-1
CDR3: CATRMLAGGKETQYF
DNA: TGTGCCACCAGGATGCTAGCGGGGGGAAAAGAGACCCAGTACTTC

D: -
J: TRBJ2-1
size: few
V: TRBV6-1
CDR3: CASSEAVRGRNEQFF
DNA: TGTGCCAGCAGTGAAGCGGTCAGAGGACGAAATGAGCAGTTCTTC

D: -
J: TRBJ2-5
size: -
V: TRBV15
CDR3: CATSGTQETQYF
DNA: TGTGCCACCAGCGGTACCCAAGAGACCCAGTACTTC

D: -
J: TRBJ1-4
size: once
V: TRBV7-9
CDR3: CASSLYEKLSF
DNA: TGTGCCAGCAGCTTGTATGAAAAACTGTCTTTT

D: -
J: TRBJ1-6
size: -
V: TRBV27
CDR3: CASSLNGSPLHF
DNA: TGTGCCAGCAGTTTAAATGGTTCACCCCTCCACTTT

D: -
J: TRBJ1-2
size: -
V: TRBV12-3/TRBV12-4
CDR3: CASSVQHYGYTF
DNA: TGTGCCAGCTCGGTCCAACACTATGGCTACACCTTC

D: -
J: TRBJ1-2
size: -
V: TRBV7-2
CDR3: CASSQDRQINYGYTF
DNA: TGTGCCAGCAGCCAAGATAGACAGATTAACTATGGCTACACCTTC

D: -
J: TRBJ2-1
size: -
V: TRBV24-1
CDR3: CATSDVQSSYNEQFF
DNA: TGTGCCACCAGTGATGTGCAGAGCTCCTACAATGAGCAGTTCTTC

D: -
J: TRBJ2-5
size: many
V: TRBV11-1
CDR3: CASSIAYDSTGETQYF
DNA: TGTGCCAGCAGCATCGCATATGACAGTACGGGGGAGACCCAGTACTTC

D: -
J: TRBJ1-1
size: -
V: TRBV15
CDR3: CATSRDTARWDANTEAFF
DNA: TGTGCCACCAGCAGAGATACGGCACGTTGGGATGCGAACACTGAAGCTTTCTTT

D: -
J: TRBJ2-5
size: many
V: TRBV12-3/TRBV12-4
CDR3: CASSLVLGETQYF
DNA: TGTGCCAGCAGTTTAGTCCTGGGGGAGACCCAGTACTTC

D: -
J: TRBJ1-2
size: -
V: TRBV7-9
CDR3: CASSLTTGHYGYTF
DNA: TGTGCCAGCAGCTTAACTACAGGGCACTATGGCTACACCTTC

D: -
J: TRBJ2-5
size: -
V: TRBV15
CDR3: CATREGGETQYF
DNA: TGTGCCACCAGAGAGGGTGGGGAGACCCAGTACTTC

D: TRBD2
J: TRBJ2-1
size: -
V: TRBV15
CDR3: CATSGGLAGISYNEQFF
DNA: TGTGCCACCAGCGGGGGACTAGCGGGGATCTCCTACAATGAGCAGTTCTTC

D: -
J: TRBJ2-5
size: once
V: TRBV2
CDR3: CASSEAGVGVTQYF
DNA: TGTGCCAGCAGTGAAGCAGGGGTGGGTGTGACCCAGTACTTC

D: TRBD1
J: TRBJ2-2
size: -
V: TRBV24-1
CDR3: CATTDRWDGELFF
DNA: TGTGCCACCACGGACAGGTGGGACGGGGAGCTGTTTTTT

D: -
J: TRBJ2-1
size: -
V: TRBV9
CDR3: CASSVVDRSYNEQFF
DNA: TGTGCCAGCAGCGTAGTCGACAGGTCCTACAATGAGCAGTTCTTC